This is a list of T cell receptor beta chains from one sample in a study of blood T cell repertoires in COVID-19. Using immunoSEQ multiplex PCR, the repertoire was profiled, and TCRdb retains in-frame clones only, with some absent. Among roughly 150,000 clones listed, roughly nine tenths were seen once. The source material was peripheral blood. These receptors were taken from a woman aged 55-75 years with active COVID-19. Both conserved end residues are part of each CDR3. D genes are given only for firm matches. Clone size, where shown, is once, few, many, or a class for clones that have expanded.

clone_size,d_call,v_call,cdr3_length,j_call,cdr3_aa,cdr3_nt
NA,TRBD2,TRBV11-2,15,TRBJ2-2,CASSRAGGGTGELFF,TGTGCCAGCAGTCGAGCGGGAGGAGGGACCGGGGAGCTGTTTTTT
NA,TRBD1,TRBV7-2,14,TRBJ2-2,CASSLDRVTGELFF,TGTGCCAGCAGCCTGGACAGGGTGACCGGGGAGCTGTTTTTT
NA,NA,TRBV2,11,TRBJ1-1,CASSADRKAFF,TGTGCCAGCAGTGCAGACAGGAAAGCTTTCTTT
NA,NA,TRBV3-1/TRBV3-2,13,TRBJ2-3,CASSDRLRDTQYF,TGTGCCAGCTCAGACAGACTCCGAGATACGCAGTATTTT
NA,NA,TRBV9,15,TRBJ2-5,CASSLTGRTEETQYF,TGTGCCAGCAGCTTAACCGGGAGGACAGAAGAGACCCAGTACTTC
NA,TRBD2,TRBV7-6,17,TRBJ2-2,CASSFPASGPNTGELFF,TGTGCCAGCAGCTTTCCCGCTAGCGGGCCTAACACCGGGGAGCTGTTTTTT
once,TRBD2,TRBV5-1,16,TRBJ2-1,CASRGLAGGPNNEQFF,TGCGCCAGCAGGGGACTAGCGGGAGGGCCTAACAATGAGCAGTTCTTC
NA,NA,TRBV28,16,TRBJ2-7,CASSPRVRESSYEQYF,TGTGCCAGCAGCCCTAGGGTACGGGAGAGCTCCTACGAGCAGTACTTC
once,TRBD1,TRBV7-3,15,TRBJ2-1,CASSSGTGLVREQFF,TGTGCCAGCAGCTCGGGGACAGGTCTAGTTCGTGAGCAGTTCTTC
NA,NA,TRBV7-3,15,TRBJ2-1,CASSFIGSSGNEQFF,TGTGCCAGCAGCTTCATCGGGAGCTCGGGCAATGAGCAGTTCTTC
NA,NA,TRBV29-1,13,TRBJ1-4,CSGSQATNEKLFF,TGCAGCGGTTCCCAGGCAACTAATGAAAAACTGTTTTTT
NA,NA,TRBV12-3/TRBV12-4,13,TRBJ1-2,CASSLGLNYGYTF,TGTGCCAGCAGTTTAGGGCTTAACTATGGCTACACCTTC
NA,NA,TRBV10-3,15,TRBJ2-1,CAIKPRLDEQNEQFF,TGTGCCATCAAACCGCGTCTAGACGAGCAGAATGAGCAGTTCTTC
NA,NA,TRBV12-3/TRBV12-4,11,TRBJ2-7,CASGSVGRQYF,TGTGCCAGCGGGTCAGTGGGCCGGCAGTACTTC
NA,NA,TRBV19,13,TRBJ1-2,CASSKQGVYGYTF,TGTGCCAGTAGTAAACAGGGAGTTTATGGCTACACCTTC
NA,NA,TRBV5-5,13,TRBJ1-3,CASSLDLADTIYF,TGTGCCAGCAGCTTGGACCTAGCGGACACCATATATTTT
NA,TRBD1,TRBV9,16,TRBJ2-1,CASSVGGTASYNEQFF,TGTGCCAGCAGCGTAGGGGGGACAGCCTCCTACAATGAGCAGTTCTTC
once,TRBD1,TRBV5-1,16,TRBJ2-5,CASSLVPGQGRETQYF,TGCGCCAGCAGCTTGGTTCCGGGACAGGGGAGGGAGACCCAGTACTTC
NA,NA,TRBV4-1,13,TRBJ1-2,CASSQPGEYGYTF,TGCGCCAGCAGCCAACCAGGGGAGTATGGCTACACCTTC
NA,TRBD2,TRBV3-1/TRBV3-2,15,TRBJ2-7,CASSKRQGGSYEQYF,TGTGCCAGCAGCAAACGACAAGGCGGGAGCTACGAGCAGTACTTC
NA,NA,TRBV6-5,10,TRBJ1-1,CASRGAEAFF,TGTGCCAGCAGGGGCGCTGAAGCTTTCTTT
NA,TRBD1,TRBV5-8,16,TRBJ1-2,CASSVRGGQGAHGYTF,TGTGCCAGCAGCGTGCGGGGGGGACAGGGGGCGCATGGCTACACCTTC
NA,TRBD2,TRBV28,16,TRBJ2-7,CASSLYGLAGGHEQYF,TGTGCCAGCAGTTTATATGGACTAGCGGGAGGCCACGAGCAGTACTTC
NA,NA,TRBV29-1,15,TRBJ2-3,CSSEEGATSTDTQYF,TGCAGCTCTGAAGAGGGAGCGACTAGCACAGATACGCAGTATTTT
NA,TRBD1,TRBV29-1,15,TRBJ1-2,CSVDLLGGQGYGYTF,TGCAGCGTTGACCTACTCGGGGGACAGGGCTATGGCTACACCTTC
NA,NA,TRBV7-8,13,TRBJ1-5,CASGGQINQPQHF,TGTGCCAGCGGCGGGCAGATCAATCAGCCCCAGCATTTT
NA,TRBD2,TRBV5-1,17,TRBJ2-1,CASSPFGGRATYNEQFF,TGCGCCAGCAGCCCCTTTGGCGGGAGGGCCACCTACAATGAGCAGTTCTTC
NA,TRBD2,TRBV7-2,15,TRBJ2-1,CASSLAGTSLQEQFF,TGTGCCAGCAGCTTAGCGGGGACTAGCTTACAAGAGCAGTTCTTC
NA,NA,TRBV19,16,TRBJ1-3,CASSPWASTTGNTIYF,TGTGCCAGTAGTCCTTGGGCCTCGACCACTGGAAACACCATATATTTT
NA,NA,TRBV6-5,13,TRBJ1-2,CASSYGPRYGYTF,TGTGCCAGCAGTTACGGGCCGCGCTACGGCTACACCTTC
NA,TRBD1,TRBV2,15,TRBJ2-2,CASKKGQGGTGELFF,TGTGCCAGCAAAAAAGGACAGGGAGGAACCGGGGAGCTGTTTTTT
NA,NA,TRBV20-1,11,TRBJ1-2,CSALGVYGYTF,TGCAGTGCTCTAGGGGTCTATGGCTACACCTTC
NA,NA,TRBV11-2,15,TRBJ2-7,CASSDNPRGSYEQYF,TGTGCCAGCAGCGATAACCCAAGAGGCTCCTACGAGCAGTACTTC
NA,TRBD1,TRBV7-9,13,TRBJ2-2,CANNRQGTGELFF,TGTGCAAATAACCGACAGGGAACTGGGGAGCTGTTTTTT
once,TRBD1,TRBV7-9,14,TRBJ2-7,CASRPGQGSYEQYF,TGTGCCAGCAGACCGGGACAGGGGTCCTACGAGCAGTACTTC
NA,TRBD2,TRBV7-9,18,TRBJ2-3,CASSLSGGRAGGTDTQYF,TGTGCCAGCAGCTTATCGGGCGGGAGGGCCGGCGGCACAGATACGCAGTATTTT
NA,NA,TRBV7-9,13,TRBJ2-7,CASSLVGSGEQYF,TGTGCCAGCAGCTTAGTCGGGAGCGGGGAGCAGTACTTC
NA,NA,TRBV4-3,13,TRBJ2-7,CASSVRVKYEQYF,TGCGCCAGCAGCGTCCGGGTTAAATACGAGCAGTACTTC
NA,TRBD1,TRBV5-4,15,TRBJ2-5,CASSWTDRAWETQYF,TGTGCCAGCAGCTGGACGGACAGGGCCTGGGAGACCCAGTACTTC
NA,TRBD1,TRBV6-5,15,TRBJ1-4,CASRANRGANEKLFF,TGTGCCAGCAGGGCCAACAGGGGAGCTAATGAAAAACTGTTTTTT
NA,TRBD2,TRBV18,15,TRBJ2-7,CASSPIAGVVNEQYF,TGTGCCAGCTCACCAATAGCGGGAGTGGTAAACGAGCAGTACTTC
NA,NA,TRBV7-2,16,TRBJ2-3,CASSFLDGGGTDTQYF,TGTGCCAGCAGCTTCCTGGACGGGGGAGGTACAGATACGCAGTATTTT
NA,TRBD1,TRBV5-8,16,TRBJ1-4,CASSFDRGATNEKLFF,TGTGCCAGCAGCTTTGACAGGGGTGCAACTAATGAAAAACTGTTTTTT
NA,TRBD1,TRBV7-8,15,TRBJ1-1,CASSPNVVGTVEAFF,TGTGCCAGCAGCCCGAACGTGGTGGGGACAGTCGAAGCTTTCTTT
NA,NA,TRBV7-2,17,TRBJ2-7,CASSRRASIERIYEQYF,TGTGCCAGCAGTAGGAGGGCGAGCATCGAGCGGATCTACGAGCAGTACTTC
NA,TRBD2,TRBV5-1,16,TRBJ2-5,CASSSTSGRGAETQYF,TGCGCCAGCAGCTCGACTAGCGGGAGGGGTGCGGAGACCCAGTACTTC
NA,TRBD2,TRBV18,15,TRBJ2-1,CASSPGVAGAQEQFF,TGTGCCAGCTCACCAGGGGTAGCGGGGGCCCAGGAGCAGTTCTTC
NA,NA,TRBV27,15,TRBJ1-2,CASSLSMRASYGYTF,TGTGCCAGCAGTTTATCGATGCGCGCGAGCTATGGCTACACCTTC
NA,NA,TRBV5-6,14,TRBJ1-2,CASSKVTGGYGYTF,TGTGCCAGCAGCAAAGTAACAGGCGGCTATGGCTACACCTTC
NA,NA,TRBV5-5,13,TRBJ2-7,CASSLYGSYEQYF,TGTGCCAGCAGCTTGTACGGCTCCTACGAGCAGTACTTC
NA,NA,TRBV7-2,17,TRBJ2-2,CASSLEAGAPNTGELFF,TGTGCCAGCAGCTTAGAGGCGGGGGCCCCGAACACCGGGGAGCTGTTTTTT
NA,NA,TRBV3-1/TRBV3-2,12,TRBJ2-7,CASSQSAYEQYF,TGTGCCAGCAGCCAATCAGCCTACGAGCAGTACTTC
NA,TRBD2,TRBV27,21,TRBJ2-7,CASSLGLAGGSPGPLSYEQYF,TGTGCCAGCAGCCTAGGACTAGCGGGAGGTTCCCCTGGGCCCCTTTCCTACGAGCAGTACTTC